This paragraph reports one TCR beta chain. This receptor's antigen is unknown. No base qualities exist here, and no much larger clone lies one base off it. This entry comes from a study of preoperative IRX-2 immunotherapy in early breast cancer (dated by TCRdb to between 2018 and 2021). Receptor libraries were prepared by the immunoSEQ multiplex PCR assay. Entries here come from immuneACCESS through TCRdb and include only in-frame sequences with V and J called. Some clones fail to appear in such tables; in the studies checked, an unresolved V gene covers under half of the shortfall, and the cause of the remainder is unknown. The sample table lists around 95,000 clones, 70% to 90% of them with a count of one. Of the sample, about 1.9% falls within the top ten clones. The treatment or condition label corresponds to: preoperative locoregional IRX-2 cytokine immunotherapy. The samples were obtained from a phase Ib study that tested preoperative, locoregional IRX-2 cytokine immunotherapy designed to prime immune responses. Patients with early-stage breast cancer who were given IRX-2 before surgery served as donors.

This specimen consisted of tumor tissue, obtained after IRX-2 immunotherapy. This sequence originates from a human donor with breast cancer.

This receptor has the CDR3 CASSLNSGGSREQYF. The sequence in DNA is TGCGCCAGCAGCTTGAACAGCGGGGGTTCTCGGGAGCAGTACTTC. The chain links TRBV5-1 with TRBJ2-7, and 8 junction bases match TRBD2. The CDR3 numbers 15 residues from cysteine through phenylalanine. The sequence is cut down to CDR3 DNA, 45 bases in frame from base 1. The germline V gene yields SGHRS for CDR1 and YFSETQ for CDR2. From V the trimming removes 1 base and from J it removes 7 bases, while the gene matches leave 10 bases of the junction unaccounted for.